This note documents a single T cell receptor beta chain sequence. RNA in amounts of about 0.5 to 1 ug was reverse transcribed with random hexamers. An immunoSEQ multiplex PCR generated amplified TCR beta CDR3 products spanning 54 Vbeta and 13 Jbeta. MiXCR, applied by TCRdb to the immunoSEQ multiplex PCR reads, yields one record per CDR3 protein. The repertoire consists of under 200,000 distinct CDR3 sequences, with around 94% occurring once and the leading ten covering more than 0.095%. The data were obtained in a study of CD8 T cells in Susac syndrome. Trimming took 3 bases from V and 7 from J, leaving 15 bases between them. The CDR3 is made up of 13 amino acids. The germline V gene has CDR1 DFQATT and CDR2 SNEGSKA (reference sequence).

The sequenced material came from CD4+ T cells from PBMCs. This chain connects TRBV20-1 to TRBJ1-2; D uncertain. This receptor was identified in a human donor with Susac syndrome. CDR3 sequence (DNA): TGCAGTGCTAGCACAGCTACTTTGAGTGGCTACACCTTC. This sequence encodes CSASTATLSGYTF.